The 21 T cell receptor beta chains below all came from one sample that was sequenced in a study of OX40 agonist ivuxolimab in advanced cancers. The repertoire was sequenced with immunoSEQ multiplex PCR; TCRdb's copy has only in-frame clones and lacks some. The table records about 69,000 clones, 90% of them present only once. The sample in question was CD4+ or CD8+ T cells sorted from blood, obtained in a trial of the OX40 agonist ivuxolimab. Receptors were obtained from an adult with an advanced solid tumor such as melanoma, head and neck, liver or kidney cancer.

The V gene is TRBV7-3, the J gene TRBJ2-7; 9 positions match TRBD2. This CDR3 is built from 14 residues. Trimming took 5 bases from V and 1 from J; bases not matched to a gene: 3. CDR1 is SGHTA and CDR2 is FQGTGA in the germline V gene. CDR3 sequence (DNA): TGTGCCAGCAGCGCAACTAGCGGGTCCTACGAGCAGTACTTC. Translating gives CASSATSGSYEQYF.

The chain joins TRBV6-5 to TRBJ2-7; 8 bases fit TRBD1. The CDR3 covers 13 residues. In germline, CDR1 is MNHEY, CDR2 SVGAGI. V gave up 7 bases and J gave up 3 bases; unmatched junction bases: 5. The CDR3, as DNA: TGTGCCAGCAAAGGGACAGGACTCTACGAGCAGTACTTC. This encodes CASKGTGLYEQYF.

This rearrangement joins TRBV6-1 to TRBJ2-1; a possible D gene is TRBD2 (6 bases). The ends were cut back, 6 bases at V and 5 bases at J, with 17 bases in the middle. From germline, CDR1 is MNHNS and CDR2 SASEGT. The CDR3 consists of 15 residues. The CDR3 DNA reads as TGTGCCAGCAGACCGGGACTCCGGATTAACAATGAGCAGTTCTTC. It specifies CASRPGLRINNEQFF.

V gene TRBV2 combines with J gene TRBJ2-5; D possibly corresponds to TRBD2 (5 bases). V was pared by 6 bases and J by 5 bases, with 7 bases between. Per germline, CDR1 SNHLY and CDR2 FYNNEI. The CDR3 runs to 11 residues. The CDR3 region has the DNA TGTGCCAGCAGCCCGGGGGAGACCCAGTACTTC. Amino acid sequence: CASSPGETQYF.

This clone has just one count. This rearrangement joins TRBV28 to TRBJ1-1; D may be TRBD1 (6 bases). The CDR3 totals 14 residues. The germline V gene encodes CDR1 MDHEN and CDR2 SYDVKM. Trimming left V 5 bases short and J 3 bases short, with 13 bases between. The CDR3 coding sequence is TGTGCCAGCAGTCAATGGACAGCAGACACTGAAGCTTTCTTT. Protein: CASSQWTADTEAFF.

The chain has TRBV10-1 and TRBJ2-5; weak D call: TRBD2 (5 bases). The CDR3 sequence is 17 residues long. V was shortened by 2 bases and J by 5 bases, with 21 bases between the two germline ends. Germline CDR1 is WNHNN and CDR2 is SYGVQD (reference sequence). DNA of the CDR3: TGCGCCAGCAGTGAGAGGGTTAGCGCCGGTAGTCTGGAGACCCAGTACTTC. Translation gives CASSERVSAGSLETQYF.

The chain combines TRBV6-5 with TRBJ2-3; D possibly uses TRBD1 or TRBD2 (5 bases each). Looked up from germline, CDR1 is MNHEY and CDR2 is SVGAGI. Trimming took off 5 bases at V and 4 bases at J, with 10 bases between the two ends. The CDR3 has 13 residues. For the CDR3, the DNA is TGTGCCAGCAGTCGGGGACCCGCAGATACGCAGTATTTT. Its protein product is CASSRGPADTQYF.

The chain couples TRBV6-1 to TRBJ1-2; no reliable D call. This CDR3 comprises 15 residues. V lost 3 bases and J lost 8, with 19 bases in between. CDR1 and CDR2 (germline): MNHNS, SASEGT. The CDR3 nucleotides are TGTGCCAGCAGTGAGACCCGGGAAGATCCTTGGGGCTACACCTTC. This translates into CASSETREDPWGYTF.

The CDR3 DNA reads TGTGCCAGCAGCTTAGGACAGGGCAATCAGCCCCAGCATTTT. This encodes CASSLGQGNQPQHF. The chain has TRBV7-9 and TRBJ1-5, with a tentative D call TRBD1 (6 bases). There are 14 residues in the CDR3. V lost 1 base and J lost 2, with 6 bases in between. Germline CDR1 is SEHNR and CDR2 is FQNEAQ (reference sequence). The full variable domain, rest sourced from reference TRBV7-9 and TRBJ1-5, is DTGVSQNPRHKITKRGQNVTFRCDPISEHNRLYWYRQTLGQGPEFLTYFQNEAQLEKSRLLSDRFSAERPKGSFSTLEIQRTEQGDSAMYLCASSLGQGNQPQHFGDGTRLSIL.

This chain joins TRBV28 and TRBJ2-7; 9 bases fit TRBD2. Germline CDR1 MDHEN, CDR2 SYDVKM. CDR3 length: 13 amino acids. The trim removed 6 bases at V and 4 bases at J, leaving 4 bases unmatched. The CDR3 bases are TGTGCCAGCAGGGCGGGAGGGCCGTACGAGCAGTACTTC. Protein: CASRAGGPYEQYF. Together with reference TRBV28 and TRBJ2-7, the CDR3 gives the full variable domain: DVKVTQSSRYLVKRTGEKVFLECVQDMDHENMFWYRQDPGLGLRLIYFSYDVKMKEKGDIPEGYSVSREKKERFSLILESASTNQTSMYLCASRAGGPYEQYFGPGTRLTVT.

The V and J genes are TRBV7-2 and TRBJ2-6; D could derive from TRBD1 or TRBD2 (5 bases each). The CDR3 is 16 residues long. The germline CDR1 and CDR2 sequences are SGHTA and FQGNSA. V was clipped by 4 bases and J by 0 bases, with 10 bases between them. The CDR3 coding sequence is TGTGCCAGCAGCTACGGGGCCAGCTCTGGGGCCAACGTCCTGACTTTC. Translation: CASSYGASSGANVLTF.

The chain carries TRBV28 and TRBJ2-7; 7 bases fit TRBD2. The CDR3 totals 14 residues. Trimming removed 2 bases from V and 2 bases from J; junction bases left unmatched: 3. In germline, CDR1 is MDHEN, CDR2 SYDVKM. This CDR3 reads CASSLQGGPYEQYF. The CDR3 DNA is TGTGCCAGCAGTTTACAGGGAGGGCCCTACGAGCAGTACTTC.

This clone has a single count. The junction departs from the called germline gene at one end, perhaps through a read error. The rearrangement uses TRBV11-2 and TRBJ1-4; perhaps TRBD1 as D (5 bases). Germline V gene sequence: CDR1 SGHAT, CDR2 FQNNGV. The CDR3 runs to 12 residues. Written as DNA, the CDR3 is TGTGCCAGCAGCCTGGACAATGGAAAACTGTTTTTT. Its translation: CASSLDNGKLFF.

The V gene is TRBV5-1, the J gene TRBJ2-7; 14 bases line up with TRBD2. The CDR3 has 16 amino acids. The V segment lost 4 bases and the J segment 3 bases; nucleotides outside the gene matches: 6. CDR1 and CDR2 (germline): SGHRS, YFSETQ. The chain's CDR3 is CASSPAGLAGVYEQYF. DNA for the CDR3: TGCGCCAGCAGCCCGGCGGGACTAGCGGGAGTCTACGAGCAGTACTTC. Combining the CDR3 with reference TRBV5-1 and TRBJ2-7 gives the whole variable domain KAGVTQTPRYLIKTRGQQVTLSCSPISGHRSVSWYQQTPGQGLQFLFEYFSETQRNKGNFPGRFSGRQFSNSRSEMNVSTLELGDSALYLCASSPAGLAGVYEQYFGPGTRLTVT.

This rearrangement joins TRBV28 to TRBJ2-6, with 10 bases identical to TRBD1. CDR3 size: 16 residues. With V trimmed by 6 bases and J by 2 bases, 4 bases remained unmatched. The germline V gene encodes CDR1 MDHEN and CDR2 SYDVKM. The DNA for the CDR3 is TGTGCCAGCAGGACAGGGGGCGCGCCTGGGGCCAACGTCCTGACTTTC. As protein: CASRTGGAPGANVLTF.

J is TRBJ2-5 and V is TRBV11-3; a weak D match, TRBD2 (6 bases). V was shortened by 5 bases and J by 10 bases, with 23 bases between the two germline ends. CDR1 is SGHNT, CDR2 YENEEA, per germline. This CDR3 comprises 15 residues. The CDR3 sequence: CASSPRASAPQGQYF. CDR3 DNA: TGTGCCAGCAGCCCGAGGGCTAGCGCACCCCAAGGCCAGTACTTC.

This clone was seen once. The CDR3 sequence: CASSWIAGQETQYF. The CDR3 coding sequence is TGCGCCAGCAGCTGGATAGCGGGCCAAGAGACCCAGTACTTC. This sequence joins TRBV5-1 and TRBJ2-5, with 7 bases lining up with TRBD2. This CDR3 has 14 residues. V lost 3 bases and J lost 1; bases outside the gene matches: 3. CDR1 is SGHRS, CDR2 YFSETQ, per germline.

There are a few counts of this clone. The genes are TRBV6-1 and TRBJ1-5; D is unresolved. Germline V gene sequence: CDR1 MNHNS, CDR2 SASEGT. This CDR3 region has 14 residues. V lost 3 bases to trimming and J lost 4 bases, with 10 bases between them. This chain's CDR3 is CASSESGPNQPQHF. The CDR3 DNA sequence: TGTGCCAGCAGTGAGTCAGGACCAAATCAGCCCCAGCATTTT.

The V call is TRBV28, the J call TRBJ1-1; D uncertain. Germline V gene sequence: CDR1 MDHEN, CDR2 SYDVKM. V was pared by 2 bases and J by 1 base, with 8 bases between. There are 14 residues in the CDR3. The chain's CDR3 is CASSLPLKNTEAFF. The CDR3 nucleotides are TGTGCCAGCAGTTTACCGCTTAAGAACACTGAAGCTTTCTTT. Complete variable domain (other parts from reference TRBV28 and TRBJ1-1): DVKVTQSSRYLVKRTGEKVFLECVQDMDHENMFWYRQDPGLGLRLIYFSYDVKMKEKGDIPEGYSVSREKKERFSLILESASTNQTSMYLCASSLPLKNTEAFFGQGTRLTVV.

V gene TRBV4-3 combines with J gene TRBJ1-1; 8 positions agree with TRBD1. V trimming: 4 bases; J trimming: 5 bases; junction bases outside the gene matches: 6. The CDR3 length is 14 residues. Germline V gives CDR1 LGHNA, CDR2 YSLEER. The CDR3 DNA reads TGCGCCAGCAGCCGTGGACAGGGTGAGACTGAAGCTTTCTTT. Translated: CASSRGQGETEAFF.

The chain is built from TRBV7-2 and TRBJ2-7, with D possibly matching TRBD1 (6 bases). V dropped 8 bases and J dropped 2 bases, with 16 bases sitting between them. The CDR3 covers 14 residues. Per germline, CDR1 SGHTA and CDR2 FQGNSA. The CDR3 is CASGKGQPPYEQYF. The CDR3 nucleotides read TGTGCCAGCGGCAAAGGACAGCCCCCCTACGAGCAGTACTTC. Based on the CDR3 plus reference TRBV7-2 and TRBJ2-7, the full variable domain is GAGVSQSPSNKVTEKGKDVELRCDPISGHTALYWYRQSLGQGLEFLIYFQGNSAPDKSGLPSDRFSAERTGGSVSTLTIQRTQQEDSAVYLCASGKGQPPYEQYFGPGTRLTVT.